The rows below give T cell receptor beta chains drawn from one sample of a study of T cells after yellow fever vaccination. TCRdb re-analysed the 5' RACE reads in MiXCR, keeping a single row per CDR3 protein. Counted here are about 75,000 distinct CDR3 sequences, around 7.9% occurring once; the ten biggest clones make up over 25%. The sample here was CD8+ T cells sorted from PBMCs, taken around 10 days after the first yellow fever vaccination. Every receptor here comes from a man between 18 and 29 years old who received the YFV17D yellow fever vaccine. Each CDR3 is given with its conserved first and last residue. D genes are given only for firm matches. The size field is filled for only some rows; it gives once, few, many or a size class.

many TRBJ2-1 TRBD1 TRBV9 TGTGCCAGCAGCGATGGGACAGGGTTGAATGAGCAGTTCTTC CASSDGTGLNEQFF
. TRBJ1-2 TRBD1 TRBV4-3 TGCGCCAGCAGCCTCCGGACAGGGGATACTTTTGGCTACACCTTC CASSLRTGDTFGYTF
few TRBJ2-1 TRBD2 TRBV27 TGTGCCAGCAGTCCCCAGGTAGCGGGGGGCCCCTACAATGAGCAGTTCTTC CASSPQVAGGPYNEQFF
many TRBJ2-3 . TRBV6-4 TGTGCCAGCAGTCCCTATCCACAACCTAGCACAGATACGCAGTATTTT CASSPYPQPSTDTQYF
many TRBJ2-3 . TRBV20-1 TGCAGTGCTAGAGATCTAGGGGGGACAGATACGCAGTATTTT CSARDLGGTDTQYF
few TRBJ1-5 . TRBV7-2 TGTGCCAGCACCCCGACACACTGGGGCAATCAGCCCCAGCATTTT CASTPTHWGNQPQHF
many TRBJ2-2 . TRBV12-3/TRBV12-4 TGTGCCAGTTGGGCTCCACAAGGGGCGAACACCGGGGAGCTGTTTTTT CASWAPQGANTGELFF
. TRBJ2-3 TRBD2 TRBV9 TGTGCCAGCAGCAAAGGGGGCGGGGGGGACATAAGCACAAATACGCAGTATTTT CASSKGGGGDISTNTQYF
many TRBJ2-2 TRBD2 TRBV27 TGTGCCAGCAGTTACTTAGCGGGGGCTACCGGGGAGCTGTTTTTT CASSYLAGATGELFF
many TRBJ2-1 TRBD2 TRBV5-8 TGTGCCAGCAGCTACACTCCAATAAGCGGGGGGGCCAATGAGCAGTTCTTC CASSYTPISGGANEQFF
. TRBJ2-3 . TRBV12-3/TRBV12-4 TGTGCCAGCAGTCCCGTTTCGGGTAGGCAGGGCCCAGAGGTGGATACGCAGTATTTT CASSPVSGRQGPEVDTQYF
. TRBJ2-7 . TRBV27 TGTGCCAGCAGTGCCAGGATCCCCTACGAGCAGTACTTC CASSARIPYEQYF
many TRBJ2-5 . TRBV20-1 TGCAGTGCTAGGTCCGGGAGTCCACAAGAGACCCAGTACTTC CSARSGSPQETQYF
few TRBJ1-2 . TRBV6-5 TGTGCCAGCAGTTATCCCGGGAGAAGGATTGACTATGGCTACACCTTC CASSYPGRRIDYGYTF
many TRBJ2-1 . TRBV7-9 TGTGCCAGCAGCCCCCTTCAGATCTCCTACAATGAGCAGTTCTTC CASSPLQISYNEQFF
many TRBJ2-5 . TRBV29-1 TGCAGCGGTGCTGCGAGTAAACAAAAAGAGACCCAGTACTTC CSGAASKQKETQYF
few TRBJ2-1 TRBD2 TRBV20-1 TGCAGTGCTAGCCTAGCGGGGGGGGGTGAGCAGTTCTTC CSASLAGGGEQFF
many TRBJ2-1 TRBD2 TRBV5-1 TGCGCCAGCAGCCAGACGGGGGGGAATGAGCAGTTCTTC CASSQTGGNEQFF
few TRBJ1-1 . TRBV7-9 TGTGCCAGCAGCTTAGAGGGAGGGGAAGCTTTCTTT CASSLEGGEAFF